The 11 T cell receptor beta chains reported below all come from one sample, sequenced in a study of read filtering for tumor transcriptome and immune sequencing. The library was built from around 0.4 ug RNA with molecular barcoded adaptors for alpha/delta and beta/gamma chains. Each CDR3 protein gets one entry after TCRdb re-called the reads with MiXCR. The repertoire holds some 130,000 distinct CDR3 sequences, with about an eighth as singletons. Sequenced sample: a population of CD138-negative cells sorted from bone marrow. These receptor sequences come from a donor over 35 with multiple myeloma.

There are a few counts of this clonotype. CDR3 amino acids: CSARVSHEQFF. In DNA form, the CDR3 reads TGCAGTGCTAGAGTCAGCCATGAGCAGTTCTTC. This chain joins TRBV20-1 and TRBJ2-1; D is unresolved. Germline CDR1 is DFQATT and CDR2 is SNEGSKA (reference sequence). Trimming took 1 base from V and 8 from J, leaving 6 bases between them. The CDR3 spans 11 residues.

This clonotype was observed many times. V usage is TRBV6-5 and J usage is TRBJ1-1, with TRBD1 matching over 8 bases. CDR3 length: 14 residues. CDR1 is MNHEY and CDR2 is SVGAGI in the germline V gene. V dropped 7 bases and J dropped 1; count of bases not matched to a gene: 5. The CDR3 loop reads CASKMGQENTEAFF. CDR3 in DNA: TGTGCCAGCAAAATGGGACAGGAGAACACTGAAGCTTTCTTT.

This chain links TRBV7-2 with TRBJ2-5; a possible D gene is TRBD2 (6 bases). CDR1 and CDR2 from the germline V gene are SGHTA and FQGNSA. The CDR3 is 12 residues long. V gave up 9 bases and J gave up 2 bases, with 10 bases separating them. The CDR3 coding sequence is TGTGCCAGTAATAGCGGTCAAGAGACCCAGTACTTC. Translation: CASNSGQETQYF.

A note on this clonotype: This may come from a read error, since a much larger clone is one base off. The chain links TRBV11-2 to TRBJ2-2; D unresolved. The CDR3 is made up of 15 amino acids. The germline V gene encodes CDR1 SGHAT and CDR2 FQNNGV. Trimming pared 3 bases from V and 4 bases from J, leaving 12 bases between. The CDR3 loop reads CASSLVEGSTGELFF. Here the CDR3 DNA reads TGTGCCAGCAGCTTGGTGGAAGGTTCCACCGGGGAGCTGTTTTTT.

About this clonotype itself: This may stem from a read error, because a much larger clone lies one nucleotide away. This sequence joins TRBV28 and TRBJ2-2; D is ambiguous. CDR3 length: 12 residues. CDR1 is MDHEN, CDR2 SYDVKM, per germline. This CDR3 reads CAGRLGTGELFF. In nucleotides, the CDR3 is TGTGCCGGCAGATTGGGCACCGGGGAGCTGTTTTTT.

This clonotype appeared a single time. This chain uses TRBV12-3 or TRBV12-4 with TRBJ2-5; 7 nucleotides align to TRBD1. The ends lost 8 bases at V and 3 bases at J; junction bases unmatched: 6. The CDR3 totals 13 residues. The DNA for the CDR3 is TGTGCCAGCCTGAAGACAGGGAAAGAGACCCAGTACTTC. This encodes CASLKTGKETQYF.

Remarks on this clonotype: A much larger clonotype is one base distant, so this may be a read error. The CDR3 loop reads CASGLGLAGGGETQYF. The CDR3 DNA reads as TGCGCCAGCGGCTTGGGTCTAGCGGGAGGAGGAGAGACCCAGTACTTC. V is TRBV5-1 and J is TRBJ2-5; TRBD2 matches 11 bases. The length of the CDR3 is 16 residues. CDR1 and CDR2 from the germline V gene are SGHRS and YFSETQ. The full variable domain, rest sourced from reference TRBV5-1 and TRBJ2-5, is KAGVTQTPRYLIKTRGQQVTLSCSPISGHRSVSWYQQTPGQGLQFLFEYFSETQRNKGNFPGRFSGRQFSNSRSEMNVSTLELGDSALYLCASGLGLAGGGETQYFGPGTRLLVL.

Regarding this clonotype: A much bigger clone sits one base away, suggesting this may be a read error. The V call is TRBV9, the J call TRBJ2-3; 10 bases agree with TRBD2. The germline gives CDR1 SGDLS, CDR2 YYNGEE. CDR3 length equals 14 residues. CDR3 amino acids: CVSSVGSGGDTQYF. For the CDR3, the DNA is TGTGTCAGCAGCGTAGGTAGCGGGGGGGATACGCAGTATTTT.

Notes on this clonotype: A much larger clone differs by one base, so this may be a read error. This chain connects TRBV11-2 to TRBJ2-5; D possibly corresponds to TRBD2 (5 bases). V lost 4 bases to trimming and J lost 5 bases, with 17 bases between them. CDR1 SGHAT and CDR2 FQNNGV come from the germline V gene. The CDR3 loop spans 15 amino acids. CDR3 residues: CASSSGAGKEETQYF. The CDR3 region has the DNA TGTGCCAGCAGCTCGGGTGCCGGGAAAGAGGAGACCCAGTACTTC.

With regard to this clonotype: A much larger clone lies one base from this, so it may be a read error. The CDR3 is CASSNVWGGQFF. The DNA for the CDR3 is TGTGCCAGTAGTAATGTTTGGGGTGGGCAGTTCTTC. The chain has TRBV19 and TRBJ2-1, with unresolved D. The CDR3 runs to 12 residues. Trimming took off 4 bases at V and 12 bases at J, with 13 bases between the two ends. Germline-derived CDR1 and CDR2 are LNHDA and SQIVND (reference sequence).

This sequence joins TRBV7-8 and TRBJ1-1; no clear D. The CDR3 spans 14 residues. CDR1 SGHVS and CDR2 FQNEAQ come from the germline V gene. V lost 2 bases to trimming and J lost 3 bases, with 10 bases between them. The DNA of the CDR3 is TGTGCCAGCAGCTTACGAGAACTATACACTGAAGCTTTCTTT. Protein sequence: CASSLRELYTEAFF. Together with reference TRBV7-8 and TRBJ1-1, the CDR3 gives the full variable domain: GAGVSQSPRYKVAKRGQDVALRCDPISGHVSLFWYQQALGQGPEFLTYFQNEAQLDKSGLPSDRFFAERPEGSVSTLKIQRTQQEDSAVYLCASSLRELYTEAFFGQGTRLTVV.